This T cell receptor (beta chain) was retrieved from a study of CD8 T cells in ankylosing spondylitis. Study-level findings and limits: Eight highly homologous variants made up a TCR beta motif, and this motif appeared characteristic of ankylosing spondylitis blood. Clones linked to disease were reported to show significant enrichment in matched ankylosing spondylitis synovial fluid. Within peripheral blood, clones linked to disease were CD8+ and relatively rare.

V shed 5 bases and J 6 bases; nucleotides not matched to a gene: 6. This CDR3 region has 14 residues. Germline V lookup: CDR1 MNHNS, CDR2 SASEGT. From the 5' RACE reads, TCRdb called clonotypes with MiXCR, one entry per CDR3 protein. This table holds 300,000 to 400,000 distinct CDR3 sequences, 20% to 25% found once. In this sample, this clonotype turned up a few times. Antigen unknown. The chain recombines TRBV6-1 with TRBJ1-4; 7 bases match TRBD1. This clonotype was obtained from a male donor with ankylosing spondylitis or in good health (not recorded which). The sample consisted of blood, either unsorted or a sorted T cell fraction (not recorded which). CDR3 nucleotide sequence: TGTGCCAGCAGTCAGGGGGGGCTGGATGAAAAACTGTTTTTT. As protein: CASSQGGLDEKLFF.